These 7 T cell receptor beta chains share one sample of origin, sequenced in a study of regulatory T cells in long-lasting Graves disease. Library construction for TCR beta used iRepertoire HTBI primers and Arm-PCR of CDR3 regions. Using its own MiXCR run on the multiplex PCR reads, TCRdb lists one record per CDR3 protein. The sample lists 530,000 or so distinct CDR3 sequences; about 16% were seen once. Specified time point: newly diagnosed GD, antithyroid drugs for less than 3 months. Preparation of the TCR library used RNA extracted from PBMCs. These same data were also listed under a study on T cells in Graves' hyperthyroidism and ophthalmopathy.

The material sequenced was peripheral blood mononuclear cells (PBMCs), taken at new diagnosis, from a patient treated with antithyroid drugs. These TCRs come from a man aged 18-30 years with Graves disease.

This clonotype was seen many times. The V gene is TRBV29-1, the J gene TRBJ2-1; TRBD2 aligns across 8 bases. The V segment lost 3 bases and the J segment 1 base; nucleotides outside the gene matches: 5. The CDR3 runs 15 residues. CDR1 is SQVTM, CDR2 ANQGSEA, per germline. The CDR3 nucleotides read TGCAGCGTTGATGGGCAGCGGGAGTCCTACAATGAGCAGTTCTTC. Protein: CSVDGQRESYNEQFF.

The chain carries TRBV20-1 and TRBJ1-1; a possible D gene is TRBD1 (5 bases). CDR1 DFQATT and CDR2 SNEGSKA come from the germline V gene (reference sequence). V lost 4 bases and J lost 4, with 13 bases in between. CDR3 length: 13 amino acids. DNA for the CDR3: TGCAGTGCTACCAGACAGCTCCTCACTGAAGCTTTCTTT. It specifies CSATRQLLTEAFF.

This clonotype was counted at least ten times. The V and J genes are TRBV11-2 and TRBJ1-1, with D possibly TRBD1 on 6 matching bases. Germline lookup yields CDR1 SGHAT and CDR2 FQNNGV. V gave up 4 bases and J gave up 5 bases, with 14 bases separating them. The length of the CDR3 is 14 residues. CDR3 residues: CASSSITRGTEAFF. The CDR3, as DNA: TGTGCCAGCAGCTCTATTACTAGGGGGACTGAAGCTTTCTTT.

J is TRBJ1-2 and V is TRBV18, with TRBD1 as a possible D gene (5 bases). This CDR3 has 15 amino acids. The V gene lost 8 bases and the J gene lost 7 bases, with 23 bases spanning the gap. Germline V gene sequence: CDR1 KGHSH, CDR2 LQKENI. The CDR3: CASGPGETAWGGYTF. The CDR3 nucleotides are TGTGCCAGCGGCCCCGGAGAGACAGCTTGGGGTGGCTACACCTTC.

This clonotype came up a few times. J is TRBJ1-1 and V is TRBV12-3 or TRBV12-4; perhaps TRBD1 as D (6 bases). V lost 4 bases, J lost 3 bases, and 18 bases lay in between. The CDR3 runs to 16 residues. This CDR3 reads CASSSSGAEGDTEAFF. DNA of the CDR3: TGTGCCAGCAGTTCCTCGGGGGCGGAGGGGGACACTGAAGCTTTCTTT.

This clonotype was observed at least ten times. This chain joins TRBV18 and TRBJ2-1; TRBD1 agrees at 7 bases. Germline V gives CDR1 KGHSH, CDR2 LQKENI. V lost 4 bases and J lost 7; bases outside the gene matches: 13. CDR3 size: 16 residues. Here the CDR3 DNA reads TGTGCCAGCTCACTCAATCGACAGGGTATAACGAATGAGCAGTTCTTC. It yields the protein CASSLNRQGITNEQFF.

This clonotype was observed at least ten times. The chain links TRBV7-3 to TRBJ2-1; 7 bases are a match to TRBD2. After removal of 2 bases from V and 1 base from J, the junction contained 11 bases not matched to a gene. CDR1 and CDR2 from the germline V gene are SGHTA and FQGTGA. This CDR3 has 18 residues. The CDR3 here is CASSLGPSGTLSYNEQFF. The CDR3 bases are TGTGCCAGCAGCTTAGGGCCTAGCGGAACGCTTTCCTACAATGAGCAGTTCTTC.